This T cell receptor beta chain was documented in a study of blood T cell repertoires in COVID-19. Repertoires were generated with immunoSEQ multiplex PCR, while TCRdb's copy carries only in-frame clones and drops some. Counted here are about 260,000 clones, less than 90% occurring once; the ten biggest clones make up more than 1.5%. Trimming removed 1 base from V and 2 bases from J, with 9 bases in between. From germline, CDR1 is SQVTM and CDR2 ANQGSEA. The CDR3 sequence is 14 residues long. The chain employs TRBV29-1 and TRBJ2-1, with D hard to call. The sample consisted of peripheral blood. This receptor was identified in a woman between 40 and 50 years old who had recovered from COVID-19. The CDR3 loop reads CSVEGARTYNEQFF. Written as DNA, the CDR3 is TGCAGCGTTGAAGGGGCAAGAACCTACAATGAGCAGTTCTTC.